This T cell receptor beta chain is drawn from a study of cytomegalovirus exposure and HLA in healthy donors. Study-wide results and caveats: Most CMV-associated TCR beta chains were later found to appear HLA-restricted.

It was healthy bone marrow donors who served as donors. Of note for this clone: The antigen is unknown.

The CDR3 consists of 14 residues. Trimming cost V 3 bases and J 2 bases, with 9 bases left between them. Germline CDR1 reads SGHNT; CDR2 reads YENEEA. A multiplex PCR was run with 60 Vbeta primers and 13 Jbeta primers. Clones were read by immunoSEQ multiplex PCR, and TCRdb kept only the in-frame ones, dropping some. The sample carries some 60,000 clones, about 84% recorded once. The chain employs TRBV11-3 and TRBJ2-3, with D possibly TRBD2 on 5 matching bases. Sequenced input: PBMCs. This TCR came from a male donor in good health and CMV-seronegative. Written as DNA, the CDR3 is TGTGCCAGCAGCTTTGGAGCGGCCACAGATACGCAGTATTTT. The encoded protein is CASSFGAATDTQYF.